The entry that follows covers one TCR beta chain sequence. CDR1 is SGHRS, CDR2 YFSETQ, per germline. With V trimmed by 4 bases and J by 2 bases, 3 bases remained unmatched. This CDR3 comprises 15 residues. This record comes from a study of blood T cell repertoires in COVID-19. Study information: PBMCs, B-cell-depleted T cells, or T cells were the source of the cDNA or gDNA that made up the material.

The method was immunoSEQ multiplex PCR; TCRdb's version includes in-frame clones alone and lacks a portion of them. The sample carries over 350,000 clones, just over 85% recorded once. Sequencing used peripheral blood. The chain carries TRBV5-1 and TRBJ2-5; TRBD2 agrees at 12 bases. The source is a woman in her 30s with active or convalescent COVID-19. The CDR3 region is CASSLTSGRQETQYF. CDR3 sequence (DNA): TGCGCCAGCAGCCTAACTAGCGGGAGGCAAGAGACCCAGTACTTC.